The 26 T cell receptor beta chains presented below share a single source sample, sequenced in a study of blood T cells in healthy people across ages. A J-beta primer mix and a sample-barcoded 5' primer were used in a second PCR of roughly 7 to 12 cycles. TCRdb reanalysed the 5' RACE reads using MiXCR and keeps one entry per CDR3 protein. This table holds about 640,000 distinct CDR3 sequences, around three fifths found once. Sequenced input: blood. All receptors come from a man in his fifties or sixties in good health.

The V and J genes are TRBV7-2 and TRBJ2-1, with 10 bases fitting TRBD1. Trimming at V came to 5 bases and at J to 3 bases, leaving 7 bases not matched to a gene. Germline CDR1 and CDR2: SGHTA and FQGNSA. The CDR3 totals 16 residues. The CDR3 sequence is CASSTQDRGIYNEQFF. The CDR3 region has the DNA TGTGCCAGCAGCACCCAGGACAGGGGGATCTACAATGAGCAGTTCTTC.

V and J are TRBV5-6 and TRBJ2-1, with TRBD2 matching over 10 bases. V lost 1 base and J lost 4; bases outside the gene matches: 11. This CDR3 spans 18 amino acids. CDR1 is SGHDT, CDR2 YYEEEE, per germline. DNA for the CDR3: TGTGCCAGCAGCTTGTTAGGGATAGCGGGGGGCCCGTACAATGAGCAGTTCTTC. Its protein is CASSLLGIAGGPYNEQFF.

The chain links TRBV29-1 to TRBJ2-3; 7 bases fit TRBD1. With V trimmed by 5 bases and J by 2 bases, 13 bases remained unmatched. CDR3 length: 16 residues. Germline V lookup: CDR1 SQVTM, CDR2 ANQGSEA. The CDR3 DNA reads as TGCAGCGTTAAGGGGGCTCAGCGGACCCACACAGATACGCAGTATTTT. Encoded protein: CSVKGAQRTHTDTQYF.

The count of this clonotype is one. V and J are TRBV20-1 and TRBJ1-1; D ambiguous. The CDR3 runs 13 residues. Trimming stripped 6 bases from V and 1 base from J, with 12 bases between. Germline V CDR1 and CDR2: DFQATT, SNEGSKA (reference sequence). The CDR3 loop reads CSARRTQNTEAFF. DNA of the CDR3: TGCAGTGCCAGGAGGACCCAGAACACTGAAGCTTTCTTT.

The chain links TRBV6-2 or TRBV6-3 to TRBJ1-1; unclear D gene. This CDR3 comprises 16 residues. Per germline, CDR1 MNHEY and CDR2 SVGEGT. Trimming pared 7 bases from V and 7 bases from J, leaving 25 bases between. The CDR3 DNA reads as TGTGCCAGCATGACGCCTCACATGACGCCTCAGATTGAAGCTTTCTTT. It encodes CASMTPHMTPQIEAFF.

The CDR3 reads CASRASLKETQYF. In DNA, the CDR3 is TGTGCCAGCAGGGCCTCGCTCAAAGAGACCCAGTACTTC. The chain uses TRBV28 and TRBJ2-5; no clear D gene. CDR3 length: 13 amino acids. The V end lost 6 bases, the J end lost 3 bases, and 11 bases lay between the germline ends. Germline lookup yields CDR1 MDHEN and CDR2 SYDVKM.

This sequence joins TRBV2 and TRBJ2-1; tentatively, D is TRBD1 (6 bases). The CDR3 extends over 13 amino acids. The germline V gene encodes CDR1 SNHLY and CDR2 FYNNEI. V dropped 2 bases and J dropped 12 bases, with 14 bases sitting between them. For the CDR3, the DNA is TGTGCCAGCAGTGAACTTTACGCAGGGGTGCAGTTCTTC. This codes for CASSELYAGVQFF. The complete variable domain, with remaining parts taken from reference TRBV2 and TRBJ2-1, reads EPEVTQTPSHQVTQMGQEVILRCVPISNHLYFYWYRQILGQKVEFLVSFYNNEISEKSEIFDDQFSVERPDGSNFTLKIRSTKLEDSAMYFCASSELYAGVQFFGPGTRLTVL.

The chain uses TRBV9 and TRBJ2-5; TRBD2 aligns across 7 bases. Germline V gives CDR1 SGDLS, CDR2 YYNGEE. The CDR3 is 17 residues long. Losses at the gene ends were 4 bases for V and 2 bases for J; bases not matched to a gene: 14. CDR3: CASSRAPTSRGQETQYF. The CDR3 DNA sequence: TGTGCCAGCAGCAGAGCCCCGACTAGCCGGGGGCAAGAGACCCAGTACTTC.

The chain is built from TRBV15 and TRBJ2-6, with 8 bases that match TRBD1. Losses at the gene ends were 8 bases for V and 0 bases for J; bases not matched to a gene: 18. The CDR3 spans 20 residues. CDR1 is LNHNV and CDR2 is YYDKDF in the germline V gene (reference sequence). The CDR3 coding sequence is TGTGCCACCTCAGTGGGCCTCCAGGGGGCTCTTCTCTCTGGGGCCAACGTCCTGACTTTC. This encodes CATSVGLQGALLSGANVLTF.

The chain carries TRBV5-5 and TRBJ1-5, with D possibly TRBD1 on 6 matching bases. The ends were cut back, 1 base at V and 7 bases at J, with 15 bases in the middle. CDR1 SGHKS and CDR2 YYEKEE come from the germline V gene (reference sequence). CDR3 length equals 15 residues. The chain's CDR3 is CASSLSGGQRQPQHF. CDR3 nucleotides: TGTGCCAGCAGCTTGTCCGGGGGGCAAAGGCAGCCCCAGCATTTT. Variable domain in full (rest from reference TRBV5-5 and TRBJ1-5): DAGVTQSPTHLIKTRGQQVTLRCSPISGHKSVSWYQQVLGQGPQFIFQYYEKEERGRGNFPDRFSARQFPNYSSELNVNALLLGDSALYLCASSLSGGQRQPQHFGDGTRLSIL.

This clonotype was counted only a few times. V usage is TRBV3-1 and J usage is TRBJ2-7, with a possible D match to TRBD2 (6 bases). The CDR3 is 14 residues long. Germline assignment: CDR1 LGHDT and CDR2 YNNKEL (reference sequence). V lost 7 bases and J lost 10, with 23 bases in between. CDR3 loop: CASTLSEGGAVQYF. The CDR3 nucleotides are TGTGCCAGCACCCTCAGCGAAGGAGGGGCGGTCCAGTACTTC.

This clonotype was seen ten or more times. The chain combines TRBV3-1 with TRBJ2-7, with D perhaps TRBD2 (6 bases). The CDR3 has 15 amino acids. CDR1 and CDR2 from the germline V gene are LGHDT and YNNKEL (reference sequence). The V and J ends lost 1 base and 6 bases respectively, with 16 bases between them. This CDR3 reads CASSQGGSEGGEQYF. CDR3 coding DNA: TGTGCCAGCAGCCAAGGTGGTTCGGAGGGTGGCGAGCAGTACTTC.

The chain is built from TRBV5-6 and TRBJ2-7; TRBD2 aligns across 8 bases. J was trimmed by 6 bases and V by 3 bases; bases with no gene match: 2. Per the germline V gene, CDR1 is SGHDT and CDR2 is YYEEEE. CDR3 length equals 12 residues. The CDR3 nucleotides are TGTGCCAGCAGCTCGACTAGCGCCGAGCAGTACTTC. Protein product: CASSSTSAEQYF.

This clonotype was counted at least ten times. This chain links TRBV27 with TRBJ2-5; TRBD1 aligns across 7 bases. Per germline, CDR1 MNHEY and CDR2 SMNVEV (reference sequence). The CDR3 consists of 13 residues. V lost 5 bases and J lost 1; bases outside the gene matches: 1. This CDR3 reads CASSRQGQETQYF. In DNA, the CDR3 is TGTGCCAGCAGTCGACAGGGCCAAGAGACCCAGTACTTC.

J is TRBJ2-7 and V is TRBV7-9; 8 bases are a match to TRBD2. The CDR3 loop spans 15 amino acids. CDR1 is SEHNR and CDR2 is FQNEAQ in the germline V gene (reference sequence). With 5 bases clipped from V and 0 bases from J, the junction kept 6 bases outside the gene matches. In nucleotides, the CDR3 is TGTGCCAGCAGCCGCGGGGGGTCAAGCTCCTACGAGCAGTACTTC. This gives the protein CASSRGGSSSYEQYF.

Details on this clonotype: Since the CDR3 does not end with the conserved phenylalanine or tryptophan, this likely comes from a read error. The rearrangement links TRBV29-1 to TRBJ2-3; the D gene is possibly TRBD1 (6 bases). Trimming pared 4 bases from V and 3 bases from J, leaving 14 bases between. This CDR3 region has 14 residues. The germline gives CDR1 SQVTM, CDR2 ANQGSEA. CDR3: CSVGGTLGTDTQYL. CDR3 sequence (DNA): TGCAGCGTTGGAGGGACACTGGGAACAGATACGCAGTATTTG.

This clonotype has only a few counts. This chain joins TRBV20-1 and TRBJ2-5; 8 bases align to TRBD1. The junction had 8 bases not matched to a gene; V was cut back by 6 bases and J by 5 bases. There are 13 residues in the CDR3. CDR1 and CDR2 (germline): DFQATT, SNEGSKA (reference sequence). CDR3 DNA sequence: TGCAGTGCAACTCAGGGGGCGAGGGAGACCCAGTACTTC. Protein sequence: CSATQGARETQYF.

The chain carries TRBV20-1 and TRBJ2-4; D could derive from TRBD1 or TRBD2 (5 bases each). V lost 6 bases, J lost 3 bases, and 18 bases lay in between. The CDR3 loop spans 15 amino acids. CDR1 and CDR2 from the germline V gene are DFQATT and SNEGSKA (reference sequence). CDR3 protein: CSAPPVGDDKNIQYF. The CDR3 DNA reads TGCAGTGCCCCTCCCGTAGGGGACGACAAAAACATTCAGTACTTC.

V gene TRBV20-1 combines with J gene TRBJ1-2, with TRBD1 identical over 10 bases. Trimming took 3 bases from V and 3 from J; bases not matched to a gene: 4. Germline CDR1 is DFQATT and CDR2 is SNEGSKA (reference sequence). The CDR3 runs 14 residues. CDR3 in DNA: TGCAGTGCTAGCGGGACAGGGGTCTACTATGGCTACACCTTC. Protein: CSASGTGVYYGYTF.

The rearrangement joins TRBV5-1 to TRBJ2-7, with a tentative D call TRBD1 (5 bases). The length of the CDR3 is 15 residues. Trimming stripped 0 bases from V and 5 bases from J, with 15 bases between. CDR1 is SGHRS, CDR2 YFSETQ, per germline. DNA of the CDR3: TGCGCCAGCAGCTTGGAAGGCAGGGATACCGACGAGCAGTACTTC. Its translation: CASSLEGRDTDEQYF.

This clonotype was seen just once. The chain carries TRBV9 and TRBJ2-7; 8 positions match TRBD1. V lost 1 base and J lost 2; bases outside the gene matches: 5. The germline V gene has CDR1 SGDLS and CDR2 YYNGEE. The CDR3 contains 15 residues. The CDR3, as DNA: TGTGCCAGCAGCGTAAGGACAGGGCCCACCTACGAGCAGTACTTC. This gives the protein CASSVRTGPTYEQYF.

There are a few counts of this clonotype. V usage is TRBV18 and J usage is TRBJ1-4; 7 bases line up with TRBD1. The CDR3 totals 15 residues. The germline CDR1 and CDR2 sequences are KGHSH and LQKENI. With 3 bases clipped from V and 8 bases from J, the junction kept 9 bases outside the gene matches. This CDR3 reads CASSPRRDRQEKLFF. The CDR3 coding sequence is TGTGCCAGCTCACCGCGCCGGGACAGACAAGAAAAACTGTTTTTT.

V is TRBV5-4 and J is TRBJ1-2; possible D gene TRBD1, 6 bases. In germline, CDR1 is SGHNT, CDR2 YYREEE (reference sequence). CDR3 length equals 16 residues. The V gene lost 0 bases and the J gene lost 0 bases, with 12 bases spanning the gap. This CDR3 reads CASSLVSGVANYGYTF. CDR3 nucleotides: TGTGCCAGCAGCTTGGTATCAGGGGTTGCTAACTATGGCTACACCTTC.

The CDR3 sequence: CASSSGTTVGGQETQYF. In DNA form, the CDR3 reads TGTGCCAGCAGCTCCGGGACTACCGTTGGGGGCCAAGAGACCCAGTACTTC. The V gene is TRBV4-2, the J gene TRBJ2-5; 7 bases map to TRBD2. Trimming took 5 bases from V and 1 from J; bases not matched to a gene: 13. CDR1 and CDR2 (germline): LGHNA, YNFKEQ. This CDR3 region has 17 residues.

The V gene is TRBV6-5, the J gene TRBJ1-4, with 8 bases matching TRBD1. The V gene's germline CDR1 is MNHEY and CDR2 SVGAGI. J was trimmed by 5 bases and V by 0 bases; bases with no gene match: 5. This CDR3 has 16 amino acids. CDR3 bases: TGTGCCAGCAGTTACTCGCCCGGGACAGGCAATGAAAAACTGTTTTTT. This encodes CASSYSPGTGNEKLFF.

This chain connects TRBV7-2 to TRBJ2-7; 7 bases agree with TRBD1. The CDR3 has 16 amino acids. Germline V gene lookup returns CDR1 SGHTA and CDR2 FQGNSA. The V segment lost 1 base and the J segment 4 bases; nucleotides outside the gene matches: 10. DNA for the CDR3: TGTGCCAGCAGCTTAGGGGGGACAGATGGGTCATACGAGCAGTACTTC. Its protein is CASSLGGTDGSYEQYF. The full variable domain, in which reference TRBV7-2 and TRBJ2-7 provide the parts outside the CDR3, is GAGVSQSPSNKVTEKGKDVELRCDPISGHTALYWYRQSLGQGLEFLIYFQGNSAPDKSGLPSDRFSAERTGGSVSTLTIQRTQQEDSAVYLCASSLGGTDGSYEQYFGPGTRLTVT.